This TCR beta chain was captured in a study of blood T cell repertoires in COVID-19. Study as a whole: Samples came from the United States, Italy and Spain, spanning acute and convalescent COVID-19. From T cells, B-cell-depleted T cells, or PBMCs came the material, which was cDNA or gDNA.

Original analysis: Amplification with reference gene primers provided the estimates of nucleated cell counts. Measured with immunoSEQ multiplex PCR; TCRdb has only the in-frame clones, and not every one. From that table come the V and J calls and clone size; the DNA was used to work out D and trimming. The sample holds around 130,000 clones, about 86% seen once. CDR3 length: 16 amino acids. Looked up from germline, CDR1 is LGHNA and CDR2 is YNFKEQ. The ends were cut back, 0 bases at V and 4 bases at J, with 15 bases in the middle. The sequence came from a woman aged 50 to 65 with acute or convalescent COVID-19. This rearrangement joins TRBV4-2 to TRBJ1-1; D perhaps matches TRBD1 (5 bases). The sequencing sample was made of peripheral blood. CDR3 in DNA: TGTGCCAGCAGCCAAGACGGGTTCCAGGGTCCCACTGAAGCTTTCTTT. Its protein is CASSQDGFQGPTEAFF.